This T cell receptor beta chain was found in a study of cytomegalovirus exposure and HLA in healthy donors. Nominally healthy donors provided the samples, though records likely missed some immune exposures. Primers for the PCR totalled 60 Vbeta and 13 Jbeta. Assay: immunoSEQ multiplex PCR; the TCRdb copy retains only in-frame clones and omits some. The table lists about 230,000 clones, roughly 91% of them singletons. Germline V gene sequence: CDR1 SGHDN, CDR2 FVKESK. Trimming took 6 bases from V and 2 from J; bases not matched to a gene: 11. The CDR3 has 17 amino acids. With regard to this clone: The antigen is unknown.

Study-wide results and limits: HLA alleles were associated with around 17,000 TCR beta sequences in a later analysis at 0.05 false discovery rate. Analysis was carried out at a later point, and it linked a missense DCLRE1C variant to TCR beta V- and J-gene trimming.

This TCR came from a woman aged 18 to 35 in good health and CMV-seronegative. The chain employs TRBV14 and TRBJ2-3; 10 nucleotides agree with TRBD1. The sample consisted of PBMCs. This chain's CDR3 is CASSRRDRGKVTDTQYF. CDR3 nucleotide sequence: TGTGCCAGCAGTCGAAGGGACAGGGGAAAGGTCACAGATACGCAGTATTTT.